A selection of T cell receptor beta chains follows, all from one sample in a study of blood T cell repertoires in COVID-19. Data came from immunoSEQ multiplex PCR; TCRdb stores just in-frame clones and leaves some out. In the table there are about 71,000 clones, 75% to 90% of which are singletons. The sample taken for sequencing was peripheral blood. Every receptor here comes from a man aged 45-60 years with active COVID-19. Both conserved end residues are part of each CDR3. Each record gives: D gene, J gene, V gene, clone size, CDR3 protein, CDR3 DNA. The D gene is left open where the match is weak. Size tells how often a clone was seen (once, few, many) or the class of an expanded clone, and some rows leave it out.

TRBD1 TRBJ2-2 TRBV3-1/TRBV3-2 . CASSRGTATGELFF TGTGCCAGCAGCCGAGGGACAGCCACCGGGGAGCTGTTTTTT
. TRBJ1-4 TRBV6-5 . CASGNNEKLFF TGTGCCAGCGGCAATAATGAAAAACTGTTTTTT
. TRBJ2-5 TRBV2 . CASSEARETQYF TGTGCCAGCAGTGAAGCGCGGGAGACCCAGTACTTC
TRBD1 TRBJ2-7 TRBV18 . CASSPPGQDPYEQYF TGTGCCAGCTCACCACCGGGACAGGACCCCTACGAGCAGTACTTC
TRBD2 TRBJ2-1 TRBV18 . CASSPRPSGNEQFF TGTGCCAGCTCACCACGGCCTAGCGGGAATGAGCAGTTCTTC
TRBD2 TRBJ2-1 TRBV7-2 . CASSNLAVEQFF TGTGCCAGCAGCAACCTAGCGGTTGAGCAGTTCTTC
TRBD2 TRBJ2-7 TRBV6-6 . CASSYRTGGPDEQYF TGTGCCAGCAGTTACAGGACGGGGGGGCCGGACGAGCAGTACTTC
. TRBJ2-3 TRBV4-2 . CASSQDIRETDTQYF TGTGCCAGCAGCCAAGATATCCGGGAAACAGATACGCAGTATTTT
. TRBJ2-7 TRBV7-2 . CASSLTAGVYEQYF TGTGCCAGCAGCTTAACAGCAGGGGTATACGAGCAGTACTTC
. TRBJ2-7 TRBV5-5 . CASSQDSPLDEQYF TGTGCCAGCAGCCAGGACAGCCCCTTGGACGAGCAGTACTTC
TRBD1 TRBJ1-4 TRBV7-9 . CASSSGQGLAEKLFF TGTGCCAGCAGCTCGGGACAGGGGTTGGCTGAAAAACTGTTTTTT
TRBD1 TRBJ1-6 TRBV18 . CASSPPTGVGNSPLHF TGTGCCAGCTCACCACCTACAGGGGTGGGTAATTCACCCCTCCACTTT
. TRBJ1-2 TRBV5-1 . CASSLWPGEGYTF TGCGCCAGCAGCTTGTGGCCAGGGGAAGGCTACACCTTC
. TRBJ2-1 TRBV7-9 once CASSPKWASSVNEQFF TGTGCCAGCAGCCCGAAGTGGGCTTCGTCGGTCAATGAGCAGTTCTTC
. TRBJ2-2 TRBV4-1 . CASSQEGKPNTGELFF TGCGCCAGCAGCCAAGAGGGCAAACCGAACACCGGGGAGCTGTTTTTT
TRBD2 TRBJ2-1 TRBV12-3/TRBV12-4 . CASTNRGGAEQFF TGTGCCAGCACCAACCGGGGGGGGGCTGAGCAGTTCTTC
. TRBJ1-4 TRBV5-1 . CASSFSPDEKLFF TGCGCCAGCAGCTTTAGCCCCGACGAAAAACTGTTTTTT
. TRBJ1-1 TRBV29-1 . CSVNRVFF TGCAGCGTTAACAGGGTTTTCTTT
. TRBJ1-2 TRBV6-5 . CASSWTARPYGYTF TGTGCCAGCAGTTGGACAGCCCGGCCCTATGGCTACACCTTC
TRBD1 TRBJ2-3 TRBV3-1/TRBV3-2 once CASSQGTGDTDTQYF TGTGCCAGCAGCCAAGGGACAGGGGACACAGATACGCAGTATTTT
TRBD1 TRBJ1-2 TRBV5-6 once CASSTGQGHDGYTF TGTGCCAGCAGCACCGGACAGGGGCACGATGGCTACACCTTC
. TRBJ1-2 TRBV6-1 . CASSEVNRAGYTF TGTGCCAGCAGTGAAGTGAACAGGGCTGGCTACACCTTC
TRBD1 TRBJ1-5 TRBV6-5 once CASSWDRYNQPQHF TGTGCCAGCAGTTGGGACAGGTACAATCAGCCCCAGCATTTT
TRBD1 TRBJ2-1 TRBV10-1 . CASSGGSVTRGPGHNEQFF TGCGCCAGCAGTGGGGGCTCGGTTACCAGGGGGCCCGGACACAATGAGCAGTTCTTC
TRBD1 TRBJ2-7 TRBV5-7 once CASSAGTAYEQYF TGTGCCAGCAGCGCCGGGACAGCCTACGAGCAGTACTTC
. TRBJ1-1 TRBV2 once CASTPFQEAFF TGTGCCAGCACCCCATTTCAAGAAGCTTTCTTT
TRBD1 TRBJ1-4 TRBV4-3 . CASSPDRANEKLFF TGCGCCAGCAGTCCGGACAGGGCGAATGAAAAACTGTTTTTT
TRBD2 TRBJ2-1 TRBV6-2/TRBV6-3 . CASTPRTSGGEQFF TGTGCCAGCACCCCCAGGACTAGCGGGGGTGAGCAGTTCTTC
TRBD1 TRBJ1-6 TRBV4-1 . CASSQVGGYSPLHF TGCGCCAGCAGCCAAGTAGGGGGCTACTCACCCCTCCACTTT
. TRBJ2-7 TRBV27 . CASSLSFRGSYEQYF TGTGCCAGCAGTTTATCGTTCAGGGGCTCCTACGAGCAGTACTTC
. TRBJ2-7 TRBV21-1 . CASLGHTYEQYF TGTGCCAGCTTGGGGCATACCTACGAGCAGTACTTC
TRBD2 TRBJ2-2 TRBV7-7 . CASSRGGSSNTGELFF TGTGCCAGTTCTCGGGGGGGCAGCTCGAACACCGGGGAGCTGTTTTTT
TRBD2 TRBJ2-1 TRBV14 . CASSQGELWGLARNEQFF TGTGCCAGCAGCCAAGGCGAACTTTGGGGACTAGCACGCAATGAGCAGTTCTTC
TRBD2 TRBJ2-3 TRBV10-3 . CAIRETSGGGYTQYF TGTGCCATCAGGGAGACTAGCGGGGGAGGGTATACGCAGTATTTT
. TRBJ2-2 TRBV2 . CASSERGGDVPGELFF TGTGCCAGCAGTGAAAGGGGGGGCGACGTCCCCGGGGAGCTGTTTTTT
. TRBJ2-7 TRBV18 . CASSPPGQMYEQYF TGTGCCAGCTCACCCCCTGGACAGATGTACGAGCAGTACTTC
. TRBJ1-2 TRBV5-1 . CASSETGNDYGYTF TGCGCCAGCAGCGAAACAGGGAACGACTATGGCTACACCTTC
TRBD1 TRBJ2-7 TRBV12-5 . CASGLGQGGEQYF TGTGCTAGTGGTTTGGGACAGGGCGGCGAGCAGTACTTC
. TRBJ1-2 TRBV5-1 . CASSLGEGRYGYTF TGCGCCAGCAGCCTAGGGGAGGGGCGGTATGGCTACACCTTC
TRBD1 TRBJ2-7 TRBV9 . CASSVEDRGNMVYEQYF TGTGCCAGCAGCGTAGAGGACAGGGGAAATATGGTGTACGAGCAGTACTTC
TRBD2 TRBJ2-1 TRBV18 . CASSPSSGGAYNEQFF TGTGCCAGCTCACCTTCTAGCGGGGGGGCCTACAATGAGCAGTTCTTC
TRBD1 TRBJ1-2 TRBV4-1 . CASSQDQGVSGGFRGYTF TGCGCCAGCAGCCAAGATCAAGGGGTATCAGGGGGATTCCGCGGCTACACCTTC
. TRBJ1-5 TRBV6-1 once CASSDRGSQPQHF TGTGCCAGCAGTGACAGGGGTAGTCAGCCCCAGCATTTT
TRBD1 TRBJ2-2 TRBV6-1 once CASSDRGRWAGELFF TGTGCCAGCAGTGACAGGGGGAGATGGGCCGGGGAGCTGTTTTTT
TRBD2 TRBJ2-5 TRBV3-1/TRBV3-2 . CASSSGYLAGGRVQETQYF TGTGCCAGCAGCTCCGGTTATCTAGCGGGGGGGAGAGTCCAAGAGACCCAGTACTTC
. TRBJ1-1 TRBV11-2 . CASSFGQSNTEAFF TGTGCCAGCAGCTTCGGACAGTCAAACACTGAAGCTTTCTTT
TRBD2 TRBJ2-2 TRBV20-1 . CSASGLAGSTGELFF TGCAGTGCTAGTGGGCTAGCGGGGTCTACCGGGGAGCTGTTTTTT